A selection of T cell receptor beta chains follows, all from one sample in a study of cytomegalovirus exposure and HLA in healthy donors. The assay was immunoSEQ multiplex PCR, and TCRdb's table has in-frame clones only and misses some. This table has 90,000 to 120,000 clones, about 84% appearing once. Source material: PBMCs. These receptors were collected from a man aged 25-40 years in good health and CMV-seronegative. CDR3s include the opening cysteine and the closing phenylalanine or tryptophan. Fields, in order: D gene, J gene, CDR3 length, V gene, clone size, CDR3 DNA, CDR3 protein. D genes are given only for firm matches. Expanded clones get a size class; other rows say once, few or many, or leave the size out.

TRBD2 | TRBJ2-4 | 14 | TRBV19 | . | TGTGCAACGGGGGGGCCTCTTGCCAAAAACATTCAGTACTTC | CATGGPLAKNIQYF
. | TRBJ2-3 | 13 | TRBV29-1 | . | TGCAGCGTTTCGCCTACCAGCACAGATACGCAGTATTTT | CSVSPTSTDTQYF
TRBD2 | TRBJ2-7 | 15 | TRBV7-9 | . | TGTGCCAGCAGCACCCGACTAGCGGGAGCTTACGAGCAGTACTTC | CASSTRLAGAYEQYF
TRBD2 | TRBJ2-5 | 17 | TRBV4-1 | once | TGCGCCAGCAGCCAAGCCGAATGGCGGGGGATACAAGAGACCCAGTACTTC | CASSQAEWRGIQETQYF
. | TRBJ1-3 | 15 | TRBV5-1 | . | TGCGCCAGCTGCCGATCGTCCAGGGCTCTAGACACCATATATTTT | CASCRSSRALDTIYF
. | TRBJ1-4 | 13 | TRBV27 | . | TGTGCCAGTGCTAAGGCGGTTTATGAAAAACTGTTTTTT | CASAKAVYEKLFF
. | TRBJ1-2 | 15 | TRBV6-5 | . | TGTGCCAGCAGTTACGAGGGCAGCCTTTACTATGGCTACACCTTC | CASSYEGSLYYGYTF
TRBD1 | TRBJ1-3 | 16 | TRBV5-6 | . | TGTGCCAGCAGCCGACAGGGGGCGCCTTTTGGAAACACCATATATTTT | CASSRQGAPFGNTIYF
. | TRBJ1-1 | 13 | TRBV5-3 | few | TGTGCCGATTTAGCGGGGAGCGACACTGAAGCTTTCTTT | CADLAGSDTEAFF
. | TRBJ2-1 | 16 | TRBV11-3 | . | TGTGCCAGCAGTTACGACGGGCGGGGAGGAGACAATGAGCAGTTCTTC | CASSYDGRGGDNEQFF
. | TRBJ2-5 | 16 | TRBV7-9 | . | TGTGCCAGCAGCTTAGGTTATGCGTTTCCCTCGGAGACCCAGTACTTC | CASSLGYAFPSETQYF
. | TRBJ2-7 | 16 | TRBV28 | . | TGTGCCAGCAGAACCCCGGGACTCTCGAGCTCCTACGAGCAGTACTTC | CASRTPGLSSSYEQYF
. | TRBJ1-2 | 13 | TRBV6-1 | few | TGTGCCAGCAGTGAAGCGTGGGGGGATGGCTACACCTTC | CASSEAWGDGYTF
. | TRBJ1-1 | 13 | TRBV5-4 | . | TGTGCCAGCCGTGTGGGGGAGGACACTGAAGCTTTCTTT | CASRVGEDTEAFF
. | TRBJ1-5 | 16 | TRBV6-5 | . | TGTGCCAGCAGTTACTCGATGCCAGGGATGGGGCAGCCCCAGCATTTT | CASSYSMPGMGQPQHF
. | TRBJ2-3 | 15 | TRBV29-1 | . | TGCAGCGTTAAGGGGGGGCAGGGGCACACAGATACGCAGTATTTT | CSVKGGQGHTDTQYF
. | TRBJ2-1 | 14 | TRBV6-5 | . | TGTGCCAGCAGCAACCGTCGGGACTCCGGTGAGCAGTTCTTC | CASSNRRDSGEQFF
TRBD2 | TRBJ2-7 | 16 | TRBV5-6 | . | TGTGCCAGCACCTCTTTTAGCGGGACGAGCTCCTACGAGCAGTACTTC | CASTSFSGTSSYEQYF
. | TRBJ1-4 | 14 | TRBV7-9 | . | TGTGCCAGCAGCTTACTCAGCGGGGTTGAAAAACTGTTTTTT | CASSLLSGVEKLFF
TRBD2 | TRBJ2-1 | 16 | TRBV14 | . | TGTGCCAGCAGCCAAGCTAGCGGGGGAGGATACAATGAGCAGTTCTTC | CASSQASGGGYNEQFF
TRBD1 | TRBJ1-5 | 14 | TRBV6-4 | . | TGTGCCAGCAGCAGGGACAGTAGCAATCAGCCCCAGCATTTT | CASSRDSSNQPQHF
TRBD1 | TRBJ2-7 | 16 | TRBV15 | . | TGTGCCACCAGCAGAGATCTTTGGACAGGGGCTTACGAGCAGTACTTC | CATSRDLWTGAYEQYF